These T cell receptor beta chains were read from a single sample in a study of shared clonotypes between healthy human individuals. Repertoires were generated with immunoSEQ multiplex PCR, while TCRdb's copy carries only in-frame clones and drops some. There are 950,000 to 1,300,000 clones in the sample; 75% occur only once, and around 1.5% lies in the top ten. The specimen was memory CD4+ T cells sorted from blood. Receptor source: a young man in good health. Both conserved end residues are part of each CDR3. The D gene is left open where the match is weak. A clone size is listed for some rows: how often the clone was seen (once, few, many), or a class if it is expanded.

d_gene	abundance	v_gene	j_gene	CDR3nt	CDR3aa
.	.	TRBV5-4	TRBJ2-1	TGTGCCAGCAGTATCACCAATGAGCAGTTCTTC	CASSITNEQFF
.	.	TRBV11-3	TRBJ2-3	TGTGCCAGCAGCTTAGATCTTCGCGCTACGCAGTATTTT	CASSLDLRATQYF
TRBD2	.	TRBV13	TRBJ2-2	TGTGCCAGCAGCTTAGGCCTGCGGGGGAAAGGCGGGGAGCTGTTTTTT	CASSLGLRGKGGELFF
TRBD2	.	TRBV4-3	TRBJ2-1	TGCGCCAGCAGCCAAGGGGAGGGAAGGTCCTACAATGAGCAGTTCTTC	CASSQGEGRSYNEQFF
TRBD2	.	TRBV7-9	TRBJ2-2	TGTGCCAGCAGCATGGGGACTAGCGGGGGGACCGGGGAGCTGTTTTTT	CASSMGTSGGTGELFF
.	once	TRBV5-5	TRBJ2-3	TGTGCCAGCAACCTTTTGGGACGCACAGATACGCAGTATTTT	CASNLLGRTDTQYF
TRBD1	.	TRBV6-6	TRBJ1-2	TGTGCCAGCAGTTACCCTAAGGGGGCCGAGGGCTACACCTTC	CASSYPKGAEGYTF
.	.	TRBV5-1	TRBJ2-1	TGCGCCAGCAGCTTAGGCCCCTACATGGTTGGTGAGCAGTTCTTC	CASSLGPYMVGEQFF
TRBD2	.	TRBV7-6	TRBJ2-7	TGTGCCAGCAGCTTAGCAGCGGGAGCTAGAGTCTACGAGCAGTACTTC	CASSLAAGARVYEQYF
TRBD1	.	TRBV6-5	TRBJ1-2	TGTGCCAGTGGACAGGGGGCGGGCTACACCTTC	CASGQGAGYTF
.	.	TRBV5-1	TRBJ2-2	TGCGCCAGCAGCTCAACTTCACAGAACACCGGGGAGCTGTTTTTT	CASSSTSQNTGELFF
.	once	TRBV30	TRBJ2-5	TGTGCCTGGAATAGGGGTTTGGGGGAGACCCAGTACTTC	CAWNRGLGETQYF
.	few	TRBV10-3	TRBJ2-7	TGTGCCATCAGTGAAATCCGGGCTATTTCCTACGAGCAGTACTTC	CAISEIRAISYEQYF
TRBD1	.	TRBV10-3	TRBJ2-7	TGTGCCATCAGCGGGACAGGGTCCTCCTACGAGCAGTACTTC	CAISGTGSSYEQYF
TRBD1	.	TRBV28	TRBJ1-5	TGTGCCAGCGATCTACAGGGGACCTCCATCAATCAGCCCCAGCATTTT	CASDLQGTSINQPQHF
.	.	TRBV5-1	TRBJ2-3	TGCGCCAGCAGCTTTTCATCCCCAGATACGCAGTATTTT	CASSFSSPDTQYF
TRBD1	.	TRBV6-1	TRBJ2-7	TGTGCCAGCAGGAAGACAGGGAACTCCTACGAGCAGTACTTC	CASRKTGNSYEQYF
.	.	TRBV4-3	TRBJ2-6	TGCGCCAGCAGCCAAGGGACAGCCGGAGCGGGGGCCAACGTCCTGACTTTC	CASSQGTAGAGANVLTF
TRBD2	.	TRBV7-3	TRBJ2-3	TGTGCCAGCAGCTTAACGGGGGGGTCAGATACGCAGTATTTT	CASSLTGGSDTQYF
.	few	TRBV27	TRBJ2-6	TGTGCCAGCAGTTCTTGGGGGACCGGGGCCAACGTCCTGACTTTC	CASSSWGTGANVLTF
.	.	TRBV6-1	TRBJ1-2	TGTGCCAGCAGTGCCGGGGGAGCGGACTATGGCTACACCTTC	CASSAGGADYGYTF